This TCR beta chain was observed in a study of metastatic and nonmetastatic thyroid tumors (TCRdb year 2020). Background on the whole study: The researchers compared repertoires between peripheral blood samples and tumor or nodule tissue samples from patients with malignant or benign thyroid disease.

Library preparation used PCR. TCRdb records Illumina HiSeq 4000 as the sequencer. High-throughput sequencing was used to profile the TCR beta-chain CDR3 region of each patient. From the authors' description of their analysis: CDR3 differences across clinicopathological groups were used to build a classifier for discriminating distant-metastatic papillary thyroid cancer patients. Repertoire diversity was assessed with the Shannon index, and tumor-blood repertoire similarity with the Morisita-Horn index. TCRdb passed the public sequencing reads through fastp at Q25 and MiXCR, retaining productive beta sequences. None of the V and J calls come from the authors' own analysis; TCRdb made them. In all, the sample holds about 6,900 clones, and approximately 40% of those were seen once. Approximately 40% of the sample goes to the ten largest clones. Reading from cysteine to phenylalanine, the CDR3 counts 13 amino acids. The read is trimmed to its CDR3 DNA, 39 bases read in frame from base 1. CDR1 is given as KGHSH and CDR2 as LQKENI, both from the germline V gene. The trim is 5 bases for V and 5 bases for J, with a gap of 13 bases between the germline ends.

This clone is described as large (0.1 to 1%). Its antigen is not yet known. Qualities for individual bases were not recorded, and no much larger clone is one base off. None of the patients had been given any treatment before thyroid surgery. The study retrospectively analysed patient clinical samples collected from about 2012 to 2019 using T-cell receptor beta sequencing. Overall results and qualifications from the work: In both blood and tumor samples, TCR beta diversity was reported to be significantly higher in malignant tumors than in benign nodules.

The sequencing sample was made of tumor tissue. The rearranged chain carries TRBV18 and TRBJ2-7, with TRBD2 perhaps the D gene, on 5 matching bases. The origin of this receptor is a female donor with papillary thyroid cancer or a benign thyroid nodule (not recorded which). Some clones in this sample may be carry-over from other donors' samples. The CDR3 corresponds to CASSASGAHEQYF. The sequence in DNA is TGTGCCAGCTCAGCAAGCGGAGCCCACGAGCAGTACTTC.